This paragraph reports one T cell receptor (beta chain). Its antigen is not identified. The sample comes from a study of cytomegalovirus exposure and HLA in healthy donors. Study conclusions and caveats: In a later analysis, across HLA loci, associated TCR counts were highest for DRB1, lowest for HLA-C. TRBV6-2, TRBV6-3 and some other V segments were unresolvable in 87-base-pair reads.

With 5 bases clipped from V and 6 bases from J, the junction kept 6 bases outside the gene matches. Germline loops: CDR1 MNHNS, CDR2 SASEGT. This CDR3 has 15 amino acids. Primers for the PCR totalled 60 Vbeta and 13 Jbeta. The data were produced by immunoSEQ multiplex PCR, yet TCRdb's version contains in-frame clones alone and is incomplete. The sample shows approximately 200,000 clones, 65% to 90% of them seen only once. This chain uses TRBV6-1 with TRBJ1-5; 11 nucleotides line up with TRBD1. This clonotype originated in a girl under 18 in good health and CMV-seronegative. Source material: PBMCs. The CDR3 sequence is CASSPQDRGLQPQHF. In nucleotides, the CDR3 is TGTGCCAGCAGTCCCCAGGACAGGGGGCTTCAGCCCCAGCATTTT.